This T cell receptor beta chain is from a study of OX40 agonist ivuxolimab in advanced cancers. About the research overall: The drug used for patients, ivuxolimab, was an agonistic anti-OX40 (CD134) antibody. General study points: Certain nonresponders likewise exhibited a low normalized T-cell clonal expansion. Among T cells, CD8+ cells averaged more expanded clones than CD4+ cells.

As for this clone: Its antigen is currently unknown.

The CDR3 spans 14 residues. Germline V CDR1 and CDR2: SGHDT, YYEEEE. V was shortened by 1 base and J by 2 bases, with 9 bases between the two germline ends. The data were produced by immunoSEQ multiplex PCR, yet TCRdb's version contains in-frame clones alone and is incomplete. This sample has tens of thousands of clones, with 80% to 85% found just once. The genes are TRBV5-6 and TRBJ1-1; D unresolved. The receptor was derived from an adult with an advanced solid tumor such as melanoma, head and neck, liver or kidney cancer. The specimen was CD4+ or CD8+ T cells sorted from blood, collected in a trial of the OX40 agonist ivuxolimab. CDR3 amino acids: CASSLRAANTEAFF. In DNA form, the CDR3 reads TGTGCCAGCAGCTTGCGGGCGGCTAACACTGAAGCTTTCTTT.